This T cell receptor (beta chain) was captured in a study of cytomegalovirus exposure and HLA in healthy donors. Overall study results and limits: In a later analysis, parvovirus B19, influenza, CMV and Epstein-Barr virus appeared linked to several top co-occurrence clusters. A later analysis linked a missense DCLRE1C variant to TCR beta V- and J-gene trimming. Earlier analysis found most TCR beta V segments productive about 87% or about 30% of the time. Of the V segments, some could not be distinguished, including TRBV6-2 and TRBV6-3, and were excluded.

Regarding this clone: Antigen unknown.

V was clipped by 5 bases and J by 0 bases; unmatched bases: 6. Germline CDR1 reads SNHLY; CDR2 reads FYNNEI. This CDR3 has 15 residues. Primers included in the PCR were 60 Vbeta and 13 Jbeta primers. Measured with immunoSEQ multiplex PCR; TCRdb has only the in-frame clones, and not every one. The sample lists fewer than 200,000 clones; 60% to 80% were seen once. This chain links TRBV2 with TRBJ1-2; TRBD1 matches at 7 bases. Sequencing was done on a sample of PBMCs. The origin of this receptor is a woman aged 45-65 years in good health and CMV-seropositive. The CDR3 loop reads CASSSNRGTNYGYTF. CDR3 nucleotide sequence: TGTGCCAGCAGTTCAAACAGGGGAACTAACTATGGCTACACCTTC. The entire variable domain, with the rest obtained from reference TRBV2 and TRBJ1-2, is as follows: EPEVTQTPSHQVTQMGQEVILRCVPISNHLYFYWYRQILGQKVEFLVSFYNNEISEKSEIFDDQFSVERPDGSNFTLKIRSTKLEDSAMYFCASSSNRGTNYGYTFGSGTRLTVV.